This TCR beta chain was sequenced in a study of blood T cell repertoires in COVID-19. In the study overall: Samples came from the United States, Italy and Spain, spanning acute and convalescent COVID-19. Sources were T cells, B-cell-depleted T cells, or PBMCs; the material itself was cDNA or gDNA.

Per the authors' pipeline: Scientists estimated how many nucleated cells there were by amplifying reference gene primers. Repertoires were generated with immunoSEQ multiplex PCR, while TCRdb's copy carries only in-frame clones and drops some. Clone size and V and J calls were adopted from that table, with D and trimming inferred from the DNA. Of some 50,000 clones listed, roughly 91% were seen once; the top ten hold 7.8%. The CDR3 contains 14 residues. Germline V gives CDR1 LGHNA, CDR2 YSLEER. Trimming removed 5 bases from V and 1 base from J, with 9 bases in between. This sequence was found in a man aged 50 to 59 with active COVID-19. The chain recombines TRBV4-3 with TRBJ1-5, with D possibly being TRBD1 (5 bases). The sample consisted of peripheral blood. The CDR3 DNA reads TGCGCCAGCAGCGTGTCAGGGAGCAATCAGCCCCAGCATTTT. Amino acid sequence: CASSVSGSNQPQHF.